Below, one T cell receptor beta chain is given with its context. The antigen is unknown. The data were taken from a study of human T cells and chemical hapten exposure. TCRdb redid the calling of the RACE reads with MiXCR, one entry per CDR3 protein. The sample contains 100,000 to 120,000 distinct CDR3 sequences, 30% to 35% of which appear only once. Broader study findings: The formation of large CDR3 similarity clusters by expanded TCRs significantly exceeded that of controls. As patch test score rose, PT1 expanded TCR counts tended to rise as well.

As to time point: patch test 3, about 24 weeks after DPC sensitization. Documented treatment: therapeutic diphenylcyclopropenone sensitization with weekly scalp DPC. Between the trimmed V and J ends, which lost 2 bases and 3 bases, there was a span of 10 bases. The CDR3 runs 14 residues. Germline-derived CDR1 and CDR2 are LGHNT and FRNRAP. The rearrangement links TRBV12-5 to TRBJ2-5, with D possibly being TRBD2 (5 bases). The TCR originated in a man aged 35 to 55 with alopecia areata. Some clones in this sample may be carry-over from other donors' samples. The sample consisted of whole blood, taken in connection with sensitization to the hapten diphenylcyclopropenone (DPC). As DNA, the CDR3 is TGTGCTAGTGGTTTGTTGGGAGAGGAAGAGACCCAGTACTTC. Its protein is CASGLLGEEETQYF. Filled out from reference TRBV12-5 and TRBJ2-5, the complete variable domain reads DARVTQTPRHKVTEMGQEVTMRCQPILGHNTVFWYRQTMMQGLELLAYFRNRAPLDDSGMPKDRFSAEMPDATLATLKIQPSEPRDSAVYFCASGLLGEEETQYFGPGTRLLVL.